The present T cell receptor beta chain was sequenced within a study of blood T cell repertoires in COVID-19. The repertoire was sequenced with immunoSEQ multiplex PCR; TCRdb's copy has only in-frame clones and lacks some. The sample records around 200,000 clones, about 80% being singletons. The germline V gene has CDR1 SEHNR and CDR2 FQNEAQ (reference sequence). V was shortened by 5 bases and J by 3 bases, with 7 bases between the two germline ends. The CDR3 is made up of 13 amino acids. V is TRBV7-9 and J is TRBJ2-2, with D tentatively TRBD1 (6 bases). What was sequenced was peripheral blood. This TCR came from a human donor with acute or convalescent COVID-19. The donor label of this sample is uncertain. CDR3 DNA: TGTGCCAGCAGCAGGACAGACACCGGGGAGCTGTTTTTT. The encoded protein is CASSRTDTGELFF.